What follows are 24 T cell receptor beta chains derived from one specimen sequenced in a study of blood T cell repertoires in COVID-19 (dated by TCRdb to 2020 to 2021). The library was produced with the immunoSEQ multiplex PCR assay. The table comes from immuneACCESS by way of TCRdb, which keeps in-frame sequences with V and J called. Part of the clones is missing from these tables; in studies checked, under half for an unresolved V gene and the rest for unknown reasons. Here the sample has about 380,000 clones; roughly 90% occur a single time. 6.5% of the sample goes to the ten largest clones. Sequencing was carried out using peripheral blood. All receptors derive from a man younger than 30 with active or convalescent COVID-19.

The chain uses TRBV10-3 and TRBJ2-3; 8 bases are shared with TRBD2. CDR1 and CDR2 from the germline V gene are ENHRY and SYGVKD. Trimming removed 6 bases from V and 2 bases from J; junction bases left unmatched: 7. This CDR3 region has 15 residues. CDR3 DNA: TGTGCCATCAGCGGTCGGGGGGGGGACACAGATACGCAGTATTTT. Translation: CAISGRGGDTDTQYF.

The CDR3 region has the DNA TGCAGCGCTCCACAGGGGGCGGACACTGAAGCTTTCTTT. It encodes CSAPQGADTEAFF. V gene TRBV29-1 combines with J gene TRBJ1-1; 9 nucleotides align to TRBD1. Germline trimming cut 7 bases from V and 3 bases from J; bases unmatched to any gene: 6. This CDR3 spans 13 amino acids. Germline V gene data show CDR1 as SQVTM and CDR2 as ANQGSEA.

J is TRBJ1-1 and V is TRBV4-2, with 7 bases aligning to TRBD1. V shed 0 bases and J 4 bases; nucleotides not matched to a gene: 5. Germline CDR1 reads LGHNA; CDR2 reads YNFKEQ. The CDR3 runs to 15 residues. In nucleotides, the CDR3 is TGTGCCAGCAGCCAAGAGAGGGGGCTCGGCACTGAAGCTTTCTTT. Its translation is CASSQERGLGTEAFF.

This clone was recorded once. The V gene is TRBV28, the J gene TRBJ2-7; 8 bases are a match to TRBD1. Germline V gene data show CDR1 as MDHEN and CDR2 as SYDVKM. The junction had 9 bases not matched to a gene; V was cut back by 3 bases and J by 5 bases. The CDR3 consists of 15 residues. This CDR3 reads CASSLGGQGHHEQYF. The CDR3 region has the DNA TGTGCCAGCAGTTTGGGAGGACAGGGTCACCACGAGCAGTACTTC. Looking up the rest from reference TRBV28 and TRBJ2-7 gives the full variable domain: DVKVTQSSRYLVKRTGEKVFLECVQDMDHENMFWYRQDPGLGLRLIYFSYDVKMKEKGDIPEGYSVSREKKERFSLILESASTNQTSMYLCASSLGGQGHHEQYFGPGTRLTVT.

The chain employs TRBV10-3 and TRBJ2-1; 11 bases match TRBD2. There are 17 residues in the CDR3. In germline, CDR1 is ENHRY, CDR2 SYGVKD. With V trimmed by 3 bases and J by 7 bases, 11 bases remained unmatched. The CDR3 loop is CAISDLQYSGGANEQFF. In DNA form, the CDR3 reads TGTGCCATCAGTGACTTGCAATATAGCGGGGGGGCGAATGAGCAGTTCTTC.

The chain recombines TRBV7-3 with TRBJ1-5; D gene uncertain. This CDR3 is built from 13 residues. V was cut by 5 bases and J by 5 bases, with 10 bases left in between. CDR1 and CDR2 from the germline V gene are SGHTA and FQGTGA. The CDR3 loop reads CASSLRVDQPQHF. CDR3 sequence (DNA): TGTGCCAGCAGCCTCCGGGTTGATCAGCCCCAGCATTTT. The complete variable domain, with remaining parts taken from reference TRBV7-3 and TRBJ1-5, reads GAGVSQTPSNKVTEKGKYVELRCDPISGHTALYWYRQSLGQGPEFLIYFQGTGAADDSGLPNDRFFAVRPEGSVSTLKIQRTERGDSAVYLCASSLRVDQPQHFGDGTRLSIL.

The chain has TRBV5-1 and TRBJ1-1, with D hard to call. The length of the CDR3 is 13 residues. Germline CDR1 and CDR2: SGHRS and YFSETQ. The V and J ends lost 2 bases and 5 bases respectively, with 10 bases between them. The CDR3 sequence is CASSFRYGTEAFF. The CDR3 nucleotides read TGCGCCAGCAGCTTTCGTTACGGGACTGAAGCTTTCTTT.

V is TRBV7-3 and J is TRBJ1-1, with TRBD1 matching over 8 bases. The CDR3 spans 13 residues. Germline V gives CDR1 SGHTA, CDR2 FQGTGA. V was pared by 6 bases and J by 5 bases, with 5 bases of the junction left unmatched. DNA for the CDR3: TGTGCCAGCAGGGACAGGGTGTCGACTGAAGCTTTCTTT. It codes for CASRDRVSTEAFF.

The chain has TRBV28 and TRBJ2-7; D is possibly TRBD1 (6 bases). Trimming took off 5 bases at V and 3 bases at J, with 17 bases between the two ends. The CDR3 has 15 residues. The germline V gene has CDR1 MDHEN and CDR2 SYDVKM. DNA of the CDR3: TGTGCCAGCAGTGGGCACGCACAGGGAGTCTACGAGCAGTACTTC. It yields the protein CASSGHAQGVYEQYF.

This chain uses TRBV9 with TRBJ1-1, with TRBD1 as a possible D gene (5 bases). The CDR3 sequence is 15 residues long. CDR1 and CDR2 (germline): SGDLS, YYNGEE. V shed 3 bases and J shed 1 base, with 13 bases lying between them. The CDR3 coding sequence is TGTGCCAGCAGCGCATTCCAGGGAGGGAACACTGAAGCTTTCTTT. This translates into CASSAFQGGNTEAFF.

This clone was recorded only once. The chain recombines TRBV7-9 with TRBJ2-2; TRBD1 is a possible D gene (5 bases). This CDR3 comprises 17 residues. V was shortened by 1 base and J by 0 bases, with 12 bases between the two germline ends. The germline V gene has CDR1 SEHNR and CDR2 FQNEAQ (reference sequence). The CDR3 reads CASSLEHRLANTGELFF. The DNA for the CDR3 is TGTGCCAGCAGCTTAGAACACAGGCTAGCGAACACCGGGGAGCTGTTTTTT. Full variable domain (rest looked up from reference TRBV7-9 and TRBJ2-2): DTGVSQNPRHKITKRGQNVTFRCDPISEHNRLYWYRQTLGQGPEFLTYFQNEAQLEKSRLLSDRFSAERPKGSFSTLEIQRTEQGDSAMYLCASSLEHRLANTGELFFGEGSRLTVL.

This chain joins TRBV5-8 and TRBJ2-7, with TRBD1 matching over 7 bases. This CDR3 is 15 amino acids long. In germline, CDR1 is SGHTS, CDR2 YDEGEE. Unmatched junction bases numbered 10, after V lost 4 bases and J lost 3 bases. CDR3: CASSVAGTEHYEQYF. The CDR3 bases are TGTGCCAGCAGCGTAGCCGGGACAGAACACTACGAGCAGTACTTC.

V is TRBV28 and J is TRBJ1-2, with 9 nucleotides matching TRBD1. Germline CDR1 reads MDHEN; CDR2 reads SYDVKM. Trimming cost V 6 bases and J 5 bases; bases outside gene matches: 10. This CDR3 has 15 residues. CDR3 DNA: TGTGCCAGCAGGACTTACCCCGACAGGGGGTATGGCTACACCTTC. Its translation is CASRTYPDRGYGYTF.

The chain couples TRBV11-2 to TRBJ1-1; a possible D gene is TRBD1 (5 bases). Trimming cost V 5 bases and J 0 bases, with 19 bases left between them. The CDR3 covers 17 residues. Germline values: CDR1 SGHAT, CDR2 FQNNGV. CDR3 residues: CASSAHRSSSVNTEAFF. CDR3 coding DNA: TGTGCCAGCAGCGCTCACAGGAGTAGCTCGGTGAACACTGAAGCTTTCTTT.

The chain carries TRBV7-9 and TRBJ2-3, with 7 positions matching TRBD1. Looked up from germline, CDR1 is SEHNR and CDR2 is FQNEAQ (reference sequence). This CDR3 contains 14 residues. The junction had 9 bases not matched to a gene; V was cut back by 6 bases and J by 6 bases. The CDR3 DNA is TGTGCCAGCAGGAAGGGACAGACCGTGGATACGCAGTATTTT. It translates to CASRKGQTVDTQYF.

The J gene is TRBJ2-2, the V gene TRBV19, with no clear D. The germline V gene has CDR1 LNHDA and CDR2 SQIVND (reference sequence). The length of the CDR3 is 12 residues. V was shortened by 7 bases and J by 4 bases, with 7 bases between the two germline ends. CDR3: CASNSFTGELFF. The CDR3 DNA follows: TGTGCCAGTAACTCCTTCACCGGGGAGCTGTTTTTT.

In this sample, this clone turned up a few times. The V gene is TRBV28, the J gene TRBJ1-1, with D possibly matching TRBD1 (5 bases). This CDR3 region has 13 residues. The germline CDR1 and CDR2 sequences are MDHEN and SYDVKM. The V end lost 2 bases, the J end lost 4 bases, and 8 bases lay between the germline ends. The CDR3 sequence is CASSLLGATEAFF. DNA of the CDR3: TGTGCCAGCAGTTTACTAGGGGCCACTGAAGCTTTCTTT.

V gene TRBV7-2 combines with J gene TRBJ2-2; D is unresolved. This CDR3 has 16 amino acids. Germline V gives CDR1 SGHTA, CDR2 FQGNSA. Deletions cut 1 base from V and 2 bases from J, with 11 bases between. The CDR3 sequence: CASSLDPHSNTGELFF. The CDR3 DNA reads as TGTGCCAGCAGCTTAGATCCCCACTCTAACACCGGGGAGCTGTTTTTT.

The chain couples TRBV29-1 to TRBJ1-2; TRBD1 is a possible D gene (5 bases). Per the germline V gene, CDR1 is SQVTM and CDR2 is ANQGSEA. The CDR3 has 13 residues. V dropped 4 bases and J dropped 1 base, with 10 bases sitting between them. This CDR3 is CSVAPTDNYGYTF. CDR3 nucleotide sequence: TGCAGCGTTGCACCGACAGATAACTATGGCTACACCTTC.

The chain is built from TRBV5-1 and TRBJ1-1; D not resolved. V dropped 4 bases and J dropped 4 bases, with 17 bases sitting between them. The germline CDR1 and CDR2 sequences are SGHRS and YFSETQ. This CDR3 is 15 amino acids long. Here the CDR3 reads CASSPGRAQSTEAFF. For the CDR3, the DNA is TGCGCCAGCAGCCCGGGAAGGGCCCAGAGCACTGAAGCTTTCTTT.

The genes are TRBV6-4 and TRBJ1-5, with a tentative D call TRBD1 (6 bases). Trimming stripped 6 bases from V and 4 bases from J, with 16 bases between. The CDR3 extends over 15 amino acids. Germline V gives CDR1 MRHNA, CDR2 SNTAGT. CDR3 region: CASSPTTGQNQPQHF. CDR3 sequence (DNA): TGTGCCAGCAGCCCTACGACAGGCCAGAATCAGCCCCAGCATTTT.

CDR3 nucleotide sequence: TGTGCCAGCAGCCCAAATAGCGGGGTCTCCTACGAGCAGTACTTC. This sequence encodes CASSPNSGVSYEQYF. The V call is TRBV5-5, the J call TRBJ2-7, with 8 positions matching TRBD2. This CDR3 spans 15 amino acids. Germline assignment: CDR1 SGHKS and CDR2 YYEKEE (reference sequence). With 4 bases clipped from V and 0 bases from J, the junction kept 6 bases outside the gene matches.

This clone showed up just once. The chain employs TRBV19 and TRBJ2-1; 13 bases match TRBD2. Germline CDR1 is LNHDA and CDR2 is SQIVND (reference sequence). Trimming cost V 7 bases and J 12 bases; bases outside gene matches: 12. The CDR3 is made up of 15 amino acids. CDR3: CASTLTSGRAQGQFF. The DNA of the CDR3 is TGTGCCAGTACCCTAACTAGCGGGAGGGCCCAGGGGCAGTTCTTC.

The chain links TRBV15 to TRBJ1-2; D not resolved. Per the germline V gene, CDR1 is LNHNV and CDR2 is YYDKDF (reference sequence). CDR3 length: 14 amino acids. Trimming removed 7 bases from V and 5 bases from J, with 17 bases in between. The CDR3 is CATTVGDPGYGYTF. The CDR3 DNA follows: TGTGCCACCACCGTTGGGGATCCGGGATATGGCTACACCTTC.